One sample yielded the 23 T cell receptor beta chains listed below, sequenced in a study of T cells after yellow fever vaccination. TCRdb independently ran MiXCR on the 5' RACE reads; one entry per CDR3 protein. The sample has 450,000 to 600,000 distinct CDR3 sequences, about 14% seen once. This sample comprised PBMCs, obtained on the day of the yellow fever booster vaccination. Source of these receptors: a man aged 30 to 45 who received the YFV17D yellow fever vaccine.

This clonotype was picked up many times. The rearrangement uses TRBV5-1 and TRBJ1-1; TRBD1 agrees at 9 bases. CDR3 length equals 14 residues. Per germline, CDR1 SGHRS and CDR2 YFSETQ. The trim removed 3 bases at V and 5 bases at J, leaving 5 bases unmatched. This CDR3 is CASSSGTGLTEAFF. The CDR3 coding sequence is TGCGCCAGCAGCTCCGGGACAGGGTTAACTGAAGCTTTCTTT.

V usage is TRBV7-9 and J usage is TRBJ1-6; D not resolved. Germline V lookup: CDR1 SEHNR, CDR2 FQNEAQ (reference sequence). This CDR3 comprises 14 residues. Deletions cut 5 bases from V and 6 bases from J, with 11 bases between. The CDR3 is CASSPIPPNSPLHF. As DNA, the CDR3 is TGTGCCAGCAGCCCGATCCCGCCTAATTCACCCCTCCACTTT.

In its sample, this clonotype was seen a few times. As DNA, the CDR3 is TGTGCCTGGAGTGGGGACCATCGAGAGCAGTTCTTC. It translates to CAWSGDHREQFF. J is TRBJ2-1 and V is TRBV30; the D call may be TRBD1 or TRBD2 (5 bases each). This CDR3 has 12 amino acids. The ends were cut back, 1 base at V and 10 bases at J, with 11 bases in the middle. The germline V gene encodes CDR1 GTSNPN and CDR2 SVGIG (reference sequence).

The V call is TRBV29-1, the J call TRBJ2-2, with D possibly called TRBD1 or TRBD2 (5 bases each). Trimming stripped 7 bases from V and 4 bases from J, with 16 bases between. This CDR3 contains 14 residues. Germline V CDR1 and CDR2: SQVTM, ANQGSEA. Here the CDR3 reads CSALWGKSTGELFF. CDR3 sequence (DNA): TGCAGCGCCCTGTGGGGGAAATCCACCGGGGAGCTGTTTTTT.

This clonotype was detected a few times. The chain employs TRBV7-2 and TRBJ2-7; a weak D match, TRBD2 (5 bases). Germline CDR1 SGHTA, CDR2 FQGNSA. This CDR3 spans 17 amino acids. V lost 2 bases to trimming and J lost 8 bases, with 25 bases between them. Here the CDR3 DNA reads TGTGCCAGCAGCTTATACGCGTCGGGGTATGGGGTTGAGAAGCAGTACTTC. Amino acids: CASSLYASGYGVEKQYF.

This clonotype turned up a few times. J is TRBJ2-2 and V is TRBV18; 9 bases agree with TRBD1. J gave up 6 bases and V 5 bases, and 7 bases lay outside the gene matches. Germline V gene data show CDR1 as KGHSH and CDR2 as LQKENI. The CDR3 has 15 residues. CDR3: CASSSPGQGAGELFF. CDR3 sequence (DNA): TGTGCCAGCTCATCTCCGGGACAGGGTGCCGGGGAGCTGTTTTTT.

The chain is built from TRBV6-1 and TRBJ1-2; D is unresolved. V was pared by 7 bases and J by 3 bases, with 12 bases between. The CDR3 contains 13 residues. CDR1 and CDR2 (germline): MNHNS, SASEGT. The CDR3 coding sequence is TGTGCCAGCACCACGTGCGGCTACTATGGCTACACCTTC. This gives the protein CASTTCGYYGYTF.

The rearrangement uses TRBV7-2 and TRBJ2-1; D may be TRBD1 (5 bases). Trimming pared 7 bases from V and 0 bases from J, leaving 16 bases between. Germline values: CDR1 SGHTA, CDR2 FQGNSA. The CDR3 totals 16 residues. Written as DNA, the CDR3 is TGTGCCAGCACCCCCGCCCGACAGCTCTCCTACAATGAGCAGTTCTTC. It specifies CASTPARQLSYNEQFF.

This clonotype was counted ten times or more. The J gene is TRBJ2-7, the V gene TRBV29-1, with D perhaps matching TRBD1 (6 bases). In germline, CDR1 is SQVTM, CDR2 ANQGSEA. This CDR3 is built from 14 residues. With 0 bases removed from V and 3 bases from J, the gap between germline ends came to 12 bases. The CDR3 bases are TGCAGCGTTGAAGACAGGGGAAGGGGCTACGAGCAGTACTTC. Protein sequence: CSVEDRGRGYEQYF.

The chain joins TRBV10-1 to TRBJ2-1; D remains ambiguous. The CDR3 has 16 amino acids. Germline loops: CDR1 WNHNN, CDR2 SYGVQD (reference sequence). Trimming pared 2 bases from V and 4 bases from J, leaving 15 bases between. The CDR3 spells CASSERGSPRYNEQFF. Here the CDR3 DNA reads TGCGCCAGCAGTGAGCGTGGTTCGCCAAGGTACAATGAGCAGTTCTTC.

This clonotype was detected a few times. The CDR3 region is CSALGQGEYDTQYF. CDR3 nucleotide sequence: TGCAGTGCACTCGGACAGGGAGAGTACGATACGCAGTATTTT. The J gene is TRBJ2-3, the V gene TRBV20-1, with 8 bases aligning to TRBD1. There are 14 residues in the CDR3. CDR1 is DFQATT and CDR2 is SNEGSKA in the germline V gene (reference sequence). J gave up 6 bases and V 6 bases, and 11 bases lay outside the gene matches.

The chain couples TRBV7-9 to TRBJ1-1; D gene unclear. Germline CDR1 SEHNR, CDR2 FQNEAQ (reference sequence). The CDR3 is 14 residues long. The germline V and J ends were trimmed by 6 bases and 4 bases, with 15 bases remaining between them. CDR3 nucleotides: TGTGCCAGCAGTTTCCTGGGAATCGGCACTGAAGCTTTCTTT. Translation gives CASSFLGIGTEAFF.

The V gene is TRBV12-3 or TRBV12-4, the J gene TRBJ1-5, with D unresolved. The V end lost 2 bases, the J end lost 5 bases, and 4 bases lay between the germline ends. The length of the CDR3 is 12 residues. The CDR3 here is CASSLTDQPQHF. The CDR3 nucleotides are TGTGCCAGCAGTTTAACCGATCAGCCCCAGCATTTT.

This clonotype was detected only a few times. This rearrangement joins TRBV5-1 to TRBJ2-1; 8 bases align to TRBD2. The CDR3 runs 17 residues. Germline trimming cut 2 bases from V and 7 bases from J; bases unmatched to any gene: 14. The germline V gene has CDR1 SGHRS and CDR2 YFSETQ. The CDR3 protein is CASSFRWSSGIGNEQFF. CDR3 sequence (DNA): TGCGCCAGCAGCTTCCGTTGGAGTAGCGGGATTGGGAATGAGCAGTTCTTC.

This clonotype has a handful of counts. The CDR3 nucleotides read TGTGCCAGCTCCGGAGGTCGTTCCTACGAGCAGTACTTC. This translates into CASSGGRSYEQYF. The gene calls are TRBV6-1 and TRBJ2-7; weak D call: TRBD2 (5 bases). This CDR3 contains 13 residues. From germline, CDR1 is MNHNS and CDR2 SASEGT. The V and J ends lost 8 bases and 1 base respectively, with 12 bases between them.

The rearrangement links TRBV11-2 to TRBJ2-3, with 9 bases matching TRBD2. The trim removed 2 bases at V and 2 bases at J, leaving 8 bases unmatched. The CDR3 is 17 amino acids. Per the germline V gene, CDR1 is SGHAT and CDR2 is FQNNGV. The CDR3 here is CASSLILAGTSTDTQYF. DNA for the CDR3: TGTGCCAGCAGCTTAATCCTAGCGGGGACTTCCACAGATACGCAGTATTTT.

At least ten counts were recorded for this clonotype. The chain employs TRBV7-2 and TRBJ2-5; D is unclear. CDR1 is SGHTA and CDR2 is FQGNSA in the germline V gene. This CDR3 region has 12 residues. V dropped 2 bases and J dropped 7 bases, with 8 bases sitting between them. CDR3 region: CASSLTWGTQYF. The CDR3 DNA sequence: TGTGCCAGCAGCTTAACGTGGGGGACCCAGTACTTC.

The chain carries TRBV7-2 and TRBJ1-6, with a tentative D call TRBD1 (6 bases). The CDR3 sequence is 14 residues long. CDR1 and CDR2 (germline): SGHTA, FQGNSA. V gave up 5 bases and J gave up 6 bases, with 11 bases separating them. The CDR3 is CASSPRTANSPLHF. The CDR3 nucleotides read TGTGCCAGCAGCCCGCGGACAGCTAATTCACCCCTCCACTTT.

In its sample, this clonotype was seen a few times. The chain carries TRBV18 and TRBJ2-5; TRBD2 is a possible D gene (7 bases). V lost 0 bases, J lost 5 bases, and 13 bases lay in between. This CDR3 comprises 15 residues. Germline-derived CDR1 and CDR2 are KGHSH and LQKENI. CDR3 in DNA: TGTGCCAGCTCACCACCCCGGGGGGCAGCGGAGACCCAGTACTTC. This translates into CASSPPRGAAETQYF.

The rearrangement links TRBV12-3 or TRBV12-4 to TRBJ2-2; 8 bases are shared with TRBD1. V lost 0 bases to trimming and J lost 5 bases; unmatched junction nucleotides: 11. The CDR3 loop spans 18 amino acids. The CDR3 DNA is TGTGCCAGCAGTTTAGCCTCCGGGACAGGTTTTCGGACCGGGGAGCTGTTTTTT. It is translated as CASSLASGTGFRTGELFF.

This chain uses TRBV6-2 or TRBV6-3 with TRBJ2-1; 13 nucleotides agree with TRBD2. Looked up from germline, CDR1 is MNHEY and CDR2 is SVGEGT. The CDR3 extends over 14 amino acids. The junction had 5 bases not matched to a gene; V was cut back by 8 bases and J by 7 bases. CDR3 DNA: TGTGCCAGCTGTGGACTAGCGGGAGTTAATGAGCAGTTCTTC. It specifies CASCGLAGVNEQFF.

This clonotype has more than one count but fewer than ten. The rearrangement links TRBV24-1 to TRBJ2-7, with 12 bases that match TRBD1. V lost 4 bases to trimming and J lost 2 bases; unmatched junction nucleotides: 20. CDR1 KGHDR and CDR2 SFDVKD come from the germline V gene. The CDR3 sequence is 21 residues long. CDR3 loop: CATSDWPHRDRGLFSPYEQYF. CDR3 sequence (DNA): TGTGCCACCAGTGACTGGCCCCATCGGGACAGGGGGCTTTTCTCCCCCTACGAGCAGTACTTC.

This clonotype was counted a few times. The chain employs TRBV28 and TRBJ2-2, with 13 bases lining up with TRBD2. This CDR3 comprises 15 residues. With 11 bases clipped from V and 7 bases from J, the junction kept 10 bases outside the gene matches. CDR1 and CDR2 from the germline V gene are MDHEN and SYDVKM. CDR3 protein: CASQPGLAGSGELFF. CDR3 bases: TGTGCCTCACAACCGGGACTAGCGGGAAGCGGGGAGCTGTTTTTT.